These 14 T cell receptor beta chains originate from one sample sequenced in a study of cytomegalovirus exposure and HLA in healthy donors. Clones were read by immunoSEQ multiplex PCR, and TCRdb kept only the in-frame ones, dropping some. The sample yields some 140,000 clones, 80% to 90% seen once. Source material: PBMCs. These receptors all stem from a woman between 25 and 40 years old in good health and CMV-seronegative.

The V gene is TRBV5-1, the J gene TRBJ1-2; the match to TRBD1 covers 11 bases. The CDR3 is 13 amino acids. CDR1 SGHRS and CDR2 YFSETQ come from the germline V gene. The V and J ends lost 3 bases and 8 bases, in that order; junction bases with no gene match: 3. The chain's CDR3 is CASSSGQGGGYTF. The CDR3 coding sequence is TGCGCCAGCAGCTCGGGACAGGGGGGAGGCTACACCTTC.

The V gene is TRBV4-2, the J gene TRBJ1-4; the D gene is possibly TRBD1 (5 bases). CDR1 and CDR2 (germline): LGHNA, YNFKEQ. Trimming took 1 base from V and 2 from J, leaving 11 bases between them. This CDR3 region has 16 residues. In nucleotides, the CDR3 is TGTGCCAGCAGCCAAGCAGTAGGGGCGACTAATGAAAAACTGTTTTTT. It specifies CASSQAVGATNEKLFF.

The chain is built from TRBV30 and TRBJ1-1; 8 bases line up with TRBD1. The CDR3 length is 15 residues. Germline V CDR1 and CDR2: GTSNPN, SVGIG (reference sequence). V dropped 1 base and J dropped 1; count of bases not matched to a gene: 5. The CDR3 sequence: CAWSAPGTGNTEAFF. CDR3 coding DNA: TGTGCCTGGAGTGCTCCCGGGACAGGGAACACTGAAGCTTTCTTT.

This sequence joins TRBV5-1 and TRBJ2-7; D might be TRBD2 (6 bases). The CDR3 spans 12 residues. Trimming stripped 4 bases from V and 7 bases from J, with 12 bases between. Germline loops: CDR1 SGHRS, CDR2 YFSETQ. This CDR3 reads CASSQPGAEQYF. In DNA, the CDR3 is TGCGCCAGCAGCCAACCGGGAGCGGAGCAGTACTTC.

The CDR3 sequence: CANGQGIQETQYF. Written as DNA, the CDR3 is TGTGCCAACGGACAGGGGATCCAAGAGACCCAGTACTTC. The chain uses TRBV6-1 and TRBJ2-5; 9 bases map to TRBD1. The length of the CDR3 is 13 residues. V was pared by 10 bases and J by 1 base, with 4 bases of the junction left unmatched. Looked up from germline, CDR1 is MNHNS and CDR2 is SASEGT.

This chain links TRBV27 with TRBJ2-3, with TRBD2 matching 11 bases. V gave up 2 bases and J gave up 6 bases; unmatched junction bases: 1. CDR3 size: 14 residues. Per germline, CDR1 MNHEY and CDR2 SMNVEV (reference sequence). CDR3 loop: CASSLRTSGDTQYF. CDR3 coding DNA: TGTGCCAGCAGTTTACGGACTAGCGGGGATACGCAGTATTTT.

This chain uses TRBV19 with TRBJ2-7, with D perhaps TRBD1 (6 bases). Trimming removed 6 bases at V and 2 bases at J, with 17 bases between. Germline CDR1 reads LNHDA; CDR2 reads SQIVND (reference sequence). This CDR3 comprises 15 residues. As DNA, the CDR3 is TGTGCCAGTAGCCTGGACAGACGATCCACCTACGAGCAGTACTTC. The encoded protein is CASSLDRRSTYEQYF.

This clone was seen once. This sequence joins TRBV6-1 and TRBJ1-2; 8 nucleotides agree with TRBD1. Germline V gene lookup returns CDR1 MNHNS and CDR2 SASEGT. This CDR3 contains 15 residues. J was trimmed by 6 bases and V by 6 bases; bases with no gene match: 12. The CDR3 nucleotides read TGTGCCAGCAGCAGGGGCGGGACAGGTTGGGATGGCTACACCTTC. Translating gives CASSRGGTGWDGYTF.

J is TRBJ2-3 and V is TRBV6-5, with D perhaps matching TRBD2 (6 bases). Germline V CDR1 and CDR2: MNHEY, SVGAGI. Trimming left V 5 bases short and J 4 bases short, with 13 bases between. The CDR3 contains 14 residues. CDR3 nucleotide sequence: TGTGCCAGCAGTCCCCGGGGGAAAGCAGATACGCAGTATTTT. Residues: CASSPRGKADTQYF.

The rearrangement uses TRBV29-1 and TRBJ2-3, with TRBD2 identical over 8 bases. The ends lost 5 bases at V and 3 bases at J; junction bases unmatched: 4. This CDR3 region has 13 residues. Germline lookup yields CDR1 SQVTM and CDR2 ANQGSEA. The CDR3 coding sequence is TGCAGCGTTCCGGGACTAGGGACAGATACGCAGTATTTT. This gives the protein CSVPGLGTDTQYF.

This clone was seen a single time. This chain links TRBV6-1 with TRBJ1-4; 11 bases agree with TRBD1. CDR3 length: 19 residues. Unmatched junction bases numbered 9, after V lost 1 base and J lost 2 bases. Germline CDR1 is MNHNS and CDR2 is SASEGT. The CDR3 is CASSEGGDRGWRTNEKLFF. In nucleotides, the CDR3 is TGTGCCAGCAGTGAAGGAGGGGACAGGGGGTGGAGGACTAATGAAAAACTGTTTTTT.

The chain carries TRBV11-2 and TRBJ2-5; weak D call: TRBD1 (5 bases). Germline V gene data show CDR1 as SGHAT and CDR2 as FQNNGV. The CDR3 spans 17 residues. With 2 bases removed from V and 2 bases from J, the gap between germline ends came to 18 bases. CDR3 residues: CASSLFKQAGGQETQYF. CDR3 DNA: TGTGCCAGCAGCTTATTTAAACAGGCCGGTGGACAAGAGACCCAGTACTTC.

The V and J genes are TRBV18 and TRBJ1-1, with D unclear. The germline V and J ends were trimmed by 1 base and 3 bases, with 12 bases remaining between them. The CDR3 has 15 residues. Germline V gene data show CDR1 as KGHSH and CDR2 as LQKENI. The DNA of the CDR3 is TGTGCCAGCTCACCACAATTAATTACGGACACTGAAGCTTTCTTT. This gives the protein CASSPQLITDTEAFF. Variable domain in full (rest from reference TRBV18 and TRBJ1-1): NAGVMQNPRHLVRRRGQEARLRCSPMKGHSHVYWYRQLPEEGLKFMVYLQKENIIDESGMPKERFSAEFPKEGPSILRIQQVVRGDSAAYFCASSPQLITDTEAFFGQGTRLTVV.

The chain carries TRBV6-5 and TRBJ1-1; D may be TRBD1 (6 bases). The CDR3 length is 15 residues. V dropped 6 bases and J dropped 6 bases, with 20 bases sitting between them. CDR1 and CDR2 (germline): MNHEY, SVGAGI. CDR3 coding DNA: TGTGCCAGCAGGAACGGACGTTTGGGGGCCGCTGAAGCTTTCTTT. Amino acids: CASRNGRLGAAEAFF.